The clone carrying this T cell receptor (beta chain) was counted a few times. This entry belongs to a study of T-cell reconstitution after alpha-beta-depleted transplantation in children. The CDR3 contains 15 residues. Germline assignment: CDR1 LGHNA and CDR2 YNFKEQ. Trimming took 0 bases from V and 5 from J; bases not matched to a gene: 4. Unique molecular identifiers were used in preparing the TCRbeta library. TCRdb passed the PCR reads through MiXCR, listing each CDR3 protein once. Of approximately 400,000 distinct CDR3 sequences in the sample, approximately 11% are singletons; the top ten hold roughly 5.1%.

The sample consisted of PBMCs from the stem cell graft donor, taken from the stem cell graft. The sequence derives from a human donor who donated a stem cell graft to a child with acute myeloid leukemia. The J gene is TRBJ2-1, the V gene TRBV4-2; 7 bases fit TRBD2. In nucleotides, the CDR3 is TGTGCCAGCAGCCAAGACCCAGCGGGGAACAATGAGCAGTTCTTC. Residues: CASSQDPAGNNEQFF.